The 9 T cell receptor beta chains listed next were all sequenced from one sample in a study of blood T cell repertoires in COVID-19. Assay used: immunoSEQ multiplex PCR; TCRdb lists only in-frame clones, some missing. This table has about 160,000 clones, 77% appearing once. Sequences were obtained from peripheral blood. The origin of the receptors is a man between 70 and 80 years old with acute or convalescent COVID-19.

Note on this clone: The same CDR3 also results from other DNA sequences found in this sample. This sequence joins TRBV5-1 and TRBJ1-2, with 10 bases aligning to TRBD1. With V trimmed by 4 bases and J by 4 bases, 4 bases remained unmatched. The germline V gene encodes CDR1 SGHRS and CDR2 YFSETQ. CDR3 length: 14 amino acids. CDR3 sequence (DNA): TGCGCCAGCAGCCTGCGGACAGGGGGCTATGGCTACACCTTC. It yields the protein CASSLRTGGYGYTF.

The gene calls are TRBV6-5 and TRBJ1-5; TRBD1 might be the D (5 bases). Germline V CDR1 and CDR2: MNHEY, SVGAGI. CDR3 size: 11 residues. CDR3 sequence (DNA): TGTTCTGCGGGGGGCAATCAGCCCCAGCATTTT. Amino acid sequence: CSAGGNQPQHF.

V usage is TRBV30 and J usage is TRBJ2-3; TRBD2 aligns across 8 bases. The CDR3 has 15 amino acids. Germline V gives CDR1 GTSNPN, CDR2 SVGIG (reference sequence). The trim removed 0 bases at V and 4 bases at J, leaving 6 bases unmatched. CDR3 nucleotides: TGTGCCTGGAGTGTAAACGGGAGGGCATCAGATACGCAGTATTTT. This sequence encodes CAWSVNGRASDTQYF.

This clone was counted only a few times. This chain links TRBV5-1 with TRBJ2-7; D remains ambiguous. The CDR3 runs to 11 residues. Germline CDR1 and CDR2: SGHRS and YFSETQ. Trimming removed 4 bases at V and 5 bases at J, with 7 bases between. The chain's CDR3 is CASSRGHEQYF. CDR3 in DNA: TGCGCCAGCAGCCGCGGCCACGAGCAGTACTTC.

This chain uses TRBV6-1 with TRBJ2-2, with TRBD1 matching over 10 bases. Trimming took 4 bases from V and 4 from J; bases not matched to a gene: 6. Per the germline V gene, CDR1 is MNHNS and CDR2 is SASEGT. There are 16 residues in the CDR3. CDR3 amino acids: CASSGGTGASTGELFF. In DNA, the CDR3 is TGTGCCAGCAGTGGCGGGACAGGGGCGAGCACCGGGGAGCTGTTTTTT.

CDR3: CAISVGSRVQETQYF. The CDR3 bases are TGTGCCATCAGTGTAGGGTCGAGGGTCCAAGAGACCCAGTACTTC. The chain joins TRBV10-3 to TRBJ2-5, with D possibly TRBD2 on 5 matching bases. The germline V and J ends were trimmed by 4 bases and 1 base, with 13 bases remaining between them. This CDR3 comprises 15 residues. Germline assignment: CDR1 ENHRY and CDR2 SYGVKD.

The rearrangement joins TRBV27 to TRBJ1-1; D gene unclear. This CDR3 contains 16 residues. Trimming took 2 bases from V and 0 from J, leaving 13 bases between them. CDR1 and CDR2 (germline): MNHEY, SMNVEV (reference sequence). This chain's CDR3 is CASSLRVTPLNTEAFF. The CDR3 region has the DNA TGTGCCAGCAGTTTACGGGTTACCCCTCTGAACACTGAAGCTTTCTTT.

The chain uses TRBV30 and TRBJ2-5; D is undetermined. Trimming shortened V by 8 bases and J by 7 bases, and 23 bases separated the two germline ends. In germline, CDR1 is GTSNPN, CDR2 SVGIG (reference sequence). The CDR3 consists of 14 residues. The CDR3 here is CAGSETMVVGTQYF. CDR3 sequence (DNA): TGTGCCGGATCCGAGACAATGGTGGTTGGGACCCAGTACTTC.

This chain uses TRBV11-3 with TRBJ2-1; D unclear. The germline gives CDR1 SGHNT, CDR2 YENEEA. The CDR3 totals 12 residues. The V end lost 5 bases, the J end lost 6 bases, and 8 bases lay between the germline ends. The CDR3 DNA sequence: TGTGCCAGCAGCCTGGCAGGCAATGAGCAGTTCTTC. It codes for CASSLAGNEQFF.